The source of this TCR beta chain is a study of T-cell memory formation after mild COVID-19. For the study at large: TCR clusters showed largely donor specificity.

A single record per CDR3 protein comes from TCRdb applying MiXCR to the 5' RACE reads. The sample lists about 320,000 distinct CDR3 sequences, 13% to 15% occurring once. General study findings and limits: Cross-reactive memory seemingly joined, as some responding clones were found in pre-infection memory.

V shed 2 bases and J 0 bases; nucleotides not matched to a gene: 2. CDR3 size: 15 residues. Germline-derived CDR1 and CDR2 are MGHDK and SYGVNS. This clonotype was counted at least ten times. No antigen is known for it. Sample: PBMCs or a T cell subset sorted from them (not recorded which). The rearrangement uses TRBV25-1 and TRBJ2-3; 7 nucleotides line up with TRBD1. The receptor was derived from a man younger than 35 who had mild COVID-19 (a few samples of this study predate the infection). Cell type and time point are not known. The CDR3 coding sequence is TGTGCCAGCAGTGAAAAGGACAGGAGCACAGATACGCAGTATTTT. Its translation: CASSEKDRSTDTQYF.